A single T cell receptor beta chain is shown here with its context. Its antigen target is currently unknown. The record has no base qualities; no much larger clone is one base away. Interpreted using the paper, the time point label stands for: baseline before first vaccination. Vaccinee samples were obtained from the UK trials COV001 and COV002, which included a single-blind randomized controlled phase 2/3 trial of AZD1222 (ChAdOx1 nCoV-19) in healthy adults. For TCRbeta chain sequencing, PBMC samples from trial participants were taken at day 0 and at day 28 after the second dose. The data were taken from a study of T cell responses to AZD1222 COVID-19 vaccine (dated by TCRdb to the early 2020s). Study-level background: AZD1222 recipients with second doses at about 4 weeks or about 12 weeks were pooled, because spike-specific TCR depth and breadth did not differ between schedules. TCR sequencing covered fewer than 250 trial participants: 207 given two doses of AZD1222 and around 25 given two doses of MenACWY control vaccine. Trial participants were enrolled by age into 18-55, 56-69 and 70-plus year subgroups, with roughly 160, 29 and 62 TCR-sequenced participants respectively.

The CDR3 runs 16 amino acids, cysteine and phenylalanine included. Here the CDR3 DNA is all that survives: 48 bases in frame from base 1. At the junction V is shortened by 3 bases and J by 1 base, with 13 bases in between. From the germline V gene, CDR1 is KGHSH and CDR2 is LQKENI. The CDR3 regions of human TCRbeta chains were subjected to immunosequencing. As for how the authors treated the data: Repertoire TCRs were matched against a reference library of SARS-CoV-2-specific TCRs generated with the MIRA antigen-specificity platform. Breadth meant the fraction of unique TCRs that were SARS-CoV-2-associated, whereas depth meant the fraction of total T cells that were SARS-CoV-2-associated. Each spike-specific TCR was assigned to its reactive spike region and to a CD4 or CD8 class using the MIRA data. Log10-transformed breadth and depth values were compared by one-way ANOVA with Sidak's multiple comparisons tests. TCRdb's version of the immuneACCESS table is confined to in-frame rearrangements and falls short of the full clone set. An unresolved V gene accounts for under half of the shortfall where checked; the remainder is of unknown origin. Clone size and the V and J calls come from that table; the DNA yielded D and trimming. For this sample the table gives 180,000 or so clones, of which more than 90% were detected only once. The ten top clones hold approximately 2.5% of the sample.

Points the paper makes about the study in general: In the small 56-69-year group, the increase in depth fell short of significance, most likely because of low power. After two AZD1222 doses, both the breadth and the depth of spike-specific TCRs were significantly higher than at day 0 and than in MenACWY recipients. Reportedly, almost half of the unique spike-specific TCRs recognized epitopes lying outside the regions that are mutated in the B.1.351 and B.1.1.7 variants. No day 14 peak-response samples were available, so repertoires were characterized only after the peak T cell response. Most participants were white British and females outnumbered males, and the authors suggested that clonal diversity may have been underestimated. Vaccine-associated CD4 TCRs spanned the whole spike protein, with dominant responses in regions 160-218 and 743-854. Conclusions about previously exposed vaccinees were limited because only 6 or 7 AZD1222 recipients were SARS-CoV-2 seropositive at baseline.

The origin of this receptor is an adult in good health. The chain was built from TRBV18 and TRBJ1-3, with the D gene uncertain. The sample was peripheral blood, taken on day 0 of AZD1222 vaccination. The CDR3 reads as follows: CASSPGITSSGNTIYF. The DNA sequence is TGTGCCAGCTCACCGGGTATAACATCGTCTGGAAACACCATATATTTT.